The 26 T cell receptor beta chains reported below all come from one sample, sequenced in a study of tumor-infiltrating lymphocytes in primary liver carcinoma. Production of TCR beta cDNA used approximately 0.45 ug total RNA together with a constant-region primer. Researchers made the TCR beta libraries by running three nested multiplex PCR rounds with slightly modified ARM-PCR. Both of the initial two PCR rounds ran for roughly 11 cycles and employed TRBV1-TRBV30 forward primers alongside a C-beta reverse primer. TCRdb reprocessed the multiplex PCR reads via MiXCR and lists one record per CDR3 protein. The table lists approximately 73,000 distinct CDR3 sequences, 65% to 75% of them singletons. Extraction of RNA together with DNA used about 18-31 mg of unsorted bulk tissue. The specimen was liver tumor tissue from sampling region 4. The subset is: tumor region T4, right-lateral pole. Receptors were obtained from a woman aged 55-69 years with primary liver carcinoma and hepatitis B virus infection.

The sample holds many counts of this clonotype. The chain employs TRBV28 and TRBJ2-1; weak D call: TRBD2 (6 bases). Germline CDR1 reads MDHEN; CDR2 reads SYDVKM. Trimming shortened V by 6 bases and J by 2 bases, and 14 bases separated the two germline ends. The CDR3 contains 15 residues. The CDR3 sequence is CASREGGTTYNEQFF. The CDR3 DNA reads TGTGCCAGCAGGGAAGGCGGGACCACCTACAATGAGCAGTTCTTC.

Only a few counts were recorded for this clonotype. The V and J genes are TRBV9 and TRBJ1-1, with D possibly TRBD1 on 5 matching bases. V shed 1 base and J shed 8 bases, with 9 bases lying between them. CDR3 length: 12 amino acids. CDR1 and CDR2 from the germline V gene are SGDLS and YYNGEE. The CDR3 nucleotides read TGTGCCAGCAGCGTACAGGGCGCGGAAGCTTTCTTT. It is translated as CASSVQGAEAFF.

With respect to this clonotype: An end of the junction differs from the germline gene, which may be a read error. The chain has TRBV6-1 and TRBJ2-6; the D gene is possibly TRBD1 (6 bases). Per germline, CDR1 MNHNS and CDR2 SASEGT. The CDR3 spans 16 residues. CDR3 in amino acids: CASRRTVYLGANVLIF. For the CDR3, the DNA is TGTGCCAGCAGGAGGACAGTCTACCTTGGGGCCAACGTCCTGATTTTC.

This clonotype appeared once. A single base separates this from a much larger clone, so it may be a read error. Likely a read error: the CDR3 ends without its conserved phenylalanine or tryptophan. The DNA for the CDR3 is TGTGCCTGGAGTGTAGTCCGGACGAGCCCAAGATATGGCTACACCCTC. This encodes CAWSVVRTSPRYGYTL. This chain uses TRBV30 with TRBJ1-2, with D unresolved. Germline V gives CDR1 GTSNPN, CDR2 SVGIG (reference sequence). This CDR3 has 16 residues. V dropped 0 bases and J dropped 5 bases, with 19 bases sitting between them.

The chain recombines TRBV29-1 with TRBJ2-3; 8 positions match TRBD2. The CDR3 consists of 13 residues. Germline CDR1 and CDR2: SQVTM and ANQGSEA. J lost 15 bases, V lost 7 bases, and 18 bases had no gene match. Written as DNA, the CDR3 is TGCAGCGCCACTAGCGGTAGCACAGATACGCCATATTTT. It translates to CSATSGSTDTPYF.

The genes are TRBV11-2 and TRBJ2-7, with 8 bases aligning to TRBD2. The junction had 18 bases not matched to a gene; V was cut back by 7 bases and J by 7 bases. From germline, CDR1 is SGHAT and CDR2 FQNNGV. The CDR3 covers 16 residues. Here the CDR3 DNA reads TGTGCCAGCACGACTCCAGTGCGGGAGGTAAGGGGGGAGCAGTACTTC. It is translated as CASTTPVREVRGEQYF.

Regarding this clonotype: The CDR3 does not close with the conserved phenylalanine or tryptophan, likely indicating a read error. The rearrangement joins TRBV11-2 to TRBJ2-7; D is possibly TRBD1 or TRBD2 (6 bases each). Germline CDR1 reads SGHAT; CDR2 reads FQNNGV. This CDR3 is 16 amino acids long. CDR3 bases: TGTGCCATCAGCTTAGTGCCGGGGGCAGGAGGCTACGAGCAGTACTTA. It encodes CAISLVPGAGGYEQYL.

The genes are TRBV12-3 or TRBV12-4 and TRBJ2-1; TRBD2 is a possible D gene (5 bases). The V gene lost 11 bases and the J gene lost 5 bases, with 25 bases spanning the gap. This CDR3 has 16 residues. CDR3 coding DNA: TGTGCCGGTAGTCCCCTTGTTTCTAGCTTCAACAATGAGCAGTTCTTC. Residues: CAGSPLVSSFNNEQFF.

A remark on this clonotype: At one end the junction does not follow the germline gene, possibly because of a read error. V usage is TRBV11-2 and J usage is TRBJ2-3; TRBD2 aligns across 14 bases. The CDR3 runs 18 residues. Germline V gives CDR1 SGHAT, CDR2 FQNNGV. The CDR3: CVSSSWGLAGENGGTQYF. The CDR3, as DNA: TGTGTCAGCAGCTCTTGGGGACTAGCGGGGGAAAATGGAGGTACGCAGTATTTT.

In regard to this clonotype: The conserved phenylalanine or tryptophan normally closing the CDR3 is absent here, so this likely arose from a read error. This rearrangement joins TRBV11-2 to TRBJ2-5; TRBD1 matches 9 bases. The assigned J gene may be wrong: the sequence end matches TRBJ2-1 better. The CDR3 has 13 amino acids. Germline V gene lookup returns CDR1 SGHAT and CDR2 FQNNGV. The chain's CDR3 is CDSSRDREETQFS. CDR3 DNA: TGTGACAGCAGCCGGGACAGGGAAGAGACCCAGTTCTCC.

The chain employs TRBV6-2 or TRBV6-3 and TRBJ2-5, with D possibly TRBD1 on 5 matching bases. Trimming cost V 7 bases and J 1 base, with 16 bases left between them. Germline V gene data show CDR1 as MNHEY and CDR2 as SVGEGT. The CDR3 runs 15 residues. CDR3 DNA: TGTGCCAGCATGATATCCAGGACATCCCAAGAGACCCAGTACTTC. This gives the protein CASMISRTSQETQYF.

A word on this clonotype: Germline is not matched at one junction end, which may reflect a read error. The genes are TRBV11-2 and TRBJ2-1; the D call may be TRBD1 or TRBD2 (5 bases each). Germline CDR1 and CDR2: SGHAT and FQNNGV. This CDR3 spans 15 amino acids. This chain's CDR3 is CDSGRGPNSCNEQFF. CDR3 in DNA: TGTGACAGCGGCCGGGGACCGAACTCCTGCAATGAGCAGTTCTTC. Drawing the rest from reference TRBV11-2 and TRBJ2-1, the complete variable domain is EAGVAQSPRYKIIEKRQSVAFWCNPISGHATLYWYQQILGQGPKLLIQFQNNGVVDDSQLPKDRFSAERLKGVDSTLKIQPAKLEDSAVYLCDSGRGPNSCNEQFFGPGTRLTVL.

As regards this clonotype: At one end the junction does not follow the germline gene, possibly because of a read error. The J gene is TRBJ2-1, the V gene TRBV18; D possibly corresponds to TRBD1 (6 bases). The CDR3 totals 13 residues. The germline CDR1 and CDR2 sequences are KGHSH and LQKENI. The CDR3 bases are TGTTCCAGCTGGCCGACAGGCTACAATAAGCAGTTCTTC. Translated: CSSWPTGYNKQFF. Drawing the rest from reference TRBV18 and TRBJ2-1, the complete variable domain is NAGVMQNPRHLVRRRGQEARLRCSPMKGHSHVYWYRQLPEEGLKFMVYLQKENIIDESGMPKERFSAEFPKEGPSILRIQQVVRGDSAAYFCSSWPTGYNKQFFGPGTRLTVL.

Concerning this clonotype itself: At one end the junction does not follow the germline gene, possibly because of a read error. The chain links TRBV11-2 to TRBJ2-2; either TRBD1 or TRBD2 may fit D (5 bases each). CDR1 is SGHAT, CDR2 FQNNGV, per germline. The CDR3 runs 14 residues. The CDR3 DNA sequence: TGTACCAGCGGCTCGGGACCTACAGGCAGGGAGCTGTTTTTT. It translates to CTSGSGPTGRELFF.

The chain combines TRBV4-1 with TRBJ1-2, with D possibly matching TRBD1 (5 bases). This CDR3 has 14 residues. V lost 4 bases, J lost 5 bases, and 14 bases lay in between. In germline, CDR1 is MGHRA, CDR2 YSYEKL. The CDR3 DNA reads TGCGCCAGCAGCCCCGGGGGAGGAGAGTATGGCTACACCTTC. Translation gives CASSPGGGEYGYTF.

The V gene is TRBV11-3, the J gene TRBJ2-1, with D possibly being TRBD2 (5 bases). The length of the CDR3 is 15 residues. V gave up 5 bases and J gave up 5 bases, with 16 bases separating them. CDR1 SGHNT and CDR2 YENEEA come from the germline V gene. CDR3 amino acids: CASSPLSSVNNEQFF. CDR3 DNA: TGTGCCAGCAGCCCTCTGAGTAGCGTGAACAATGAGCAGTTCTTC. The complete variable domain, with remaining parts taken from reference TRBV11-3 and TRBJ2-1, reads EAGVVQSPRYKIIEKKQPVAFWCNPISGHNTLYWYLQNLGQGPELLIRYENEEAVDDSQLPKDRFSAERLKGVDSTLKIQPAELGDSAVYLCASSPLSSVNNEQFFGPGTRLTVL.

As for this clonotype: This may stem from a read error, because a much larger clone lies one nucleotide away. The chain joins TRBV7-9 to TRBJ2-7; D uncertain. Germline CDR1 is SEHNR and CDR2 is FQNEAQ (reference sequence). CDR3 size: 14 residues. DNA of the CDR3: TGTGCCGGCAGCTTAGGAGACATCTCCTACGAGCAGTACTTC. This gives the protein CAGSLGDISYEQYF.

On this clonotype itself: One end of the junction varies from germline; a read error may be responsible. The V and J genes are TRBV6-2 or TRBV6-3 and TRBJ2-5, with TRBD2 identical over 8 bases. This CDR3 spans 14 amino acids. The V gene's germline CDR1 is MNHEY and CDR2 SVGEGT. The CDR3 region is CASSRTSSHETRYF. CDR3 DNA sequence: TGTGCCAGCAGTCGGACTAGCAGTCATGAGACCCGGTACTTC.

Worth noting for this clonotype: An end of the junction does not agree with germline; a read error may underlie this. J is TRBJ1-2 and V is TRBV5-1; 7 bases line up with TRBD1. The CDR3 sequence is 13 residues long. In germline, CDR1 is SGHRS, CDR2 YFSETQ. The CDR3 DNA reads as TGCGCCAGTAGGTCAACAGGGGACTATGGCTACGCCTTC. Encoded protein: CASRSTGDYGYAF.

Ten or more counts support this clonotype. One end of the junction varies from germline; a read error may be responsible. This chain links TRBV6-2 or TRBV6-3 with TRBJ2-3; weak D call: TRBD2 (6 bases). Germline-derived CDR1 and CDR2 are MNHEY and SVGEGT. There are 14 residues in the CDR3. CDR3 amino acids: CASSYFRETDTQYF. CDR3 DNA: TGTGCCAGCAGCTACTTTCGGGAGACAGATACGCAGTATTTT.

Note on this clonotype: Germline and junction disagree at one end, which may indicate a read error. The chain links TRBV6-5 to TRBJ2-5; the D gene is possibly TRBD2 (5 bases). The CDR3 contains 15 residues. Germline-derived CDR1 and CDR2 are MNHEY and SVGAGI. The CDR3: CAGSYSRDREETQYF. DNA of the CDR3: TGTGCCGGCAGTTACTCGAGGGATAGGGAAGAGACCCAGTACTTC.

The chain combines TRBV6-1 with TRBJ1-4; TRBD1 might be the D (6 bases). The CDR3 contains 16 residues. Trimming took 7 bases from V and 8 from J, leaving 23 bases between them. Germline V gives CDR1 MNHNS, CDR2 SASEGT. In DNA, the CDR3 is TGTGCCAGCAACAGTTTTTCCGGGACAAGAGAGGAAAAACTGTTTTTT. Amino acid sequence: CASNSFSGTREEKLFF.

Concerning this clonotype itself: The missing conserved phenylalanine or tryptophan at the end of this CDR3 makes a read error likely. The limits of the CDR3 on the DNA are not certain, so only TCRdb's listed CDR3 is given. CDR3 sequence reads: CASSTGIVPYEQYL. The chain is built from TRBV5-4 and TRBJ2-7; the D segment call TRBD2 is taken from the table without a DNA check. Both ends counted, the CDR3 spans 14 residues. The germline V gene encodes CDR1 SGHNT and CDR2 YYREEE (reference sequence).

This clonotype was detected many times. The chain links TRBV5-1 to TRBJ2-3; 7 bases are shared with TRBD1. CDR3 size: 14 residues. The ends lost 5 bases at V and 2 bases at J; junction bases unmatched: 5. Per germline, CDR1 SGHRS and CDR2 YFSETQ. CDR3: CASRTGEITDTQYF. In DNA form, the CDR3 reads TGCGCCAGCAGAACAGGGGAGATCACAGATACGCAGTATTTT.

Details on this clonotype: Since the CDR3 does not end with the conserved phenylalanine or tryptophan, this likely comes from a read error. The chain recombines TRBV4-1 with TRBJ2-3; 10 bases map to TRBD2. The CDR3 consists of 17 residues. Germline assignment: CDR1 MGHRA and CDR2 YSYEKL. The CDR3 here is CASSQEGSGRATDAQYL. CDR3 coding DNA: TGCGCCAGCAGCCAAGAGGGAAGCGGGAGGGCGACAGATGCGCAGTATCTT.

A word on this clonotype: A much larger clone lies a single base off, so this may be a read error. J is TRBJ2-7 and V is TRBV29-1; the D gene is possibly TRBD2 (5 bases). The CDR3 contains 13 residues. Trimming stripped 5 bases from V and 3 bases from J, with 14 bases between. Per germline, CDR1 SQVTM and CDR2 ANQGSEA. The DNA of the CDR3 is TGCAGCGTTAACATTCCAGCGGACTACGAGCAGTACTTC. The encoded protein is CSVNIPADYEQYF.